The rows below give T cell receptor beta chains drawn from one sample of a study of breast tumors, draining lymph nodes, adjacent tissues. TCRdb fed the multiplex PCR reads into MiXCR, producing one record per CDR3 protein. The sample has 66,000 or so distinct CDR3 sequences, less than 50% seen once. Sequenced input: breast tumor tissue. These receptors originate from a female donor with breast cancer. Some clones in this sample may be carry-over from other donors' samples. The conserved cysteine and the conserved F or W are not part of the CDR3 here. Expanded clones are given a class, and other clones once, few, many or no size at all.

v_gene: TRBV18; abundance: many; j_gene: TRBJ2-7; CDR3aa: ASSPTSAEPYEQY
v_gene: TRBV7-9; abundance: -; j_gene: TRBJ1-1; CDR3aa: ASIPKTTGVVSEAF
v_gene: TRBV11-1; abundance: many; j_gene: TRBJ2-2; CDR3aa: ASSLALRDRWANTGELF
v_gene: TRBV5-1; abundance: once; j_gene: TRBJ2-2; CDR3aa: ASSLSTSGDPNTGELF
v_gene: TRBV6-2/TRBV6-3; abundance: many; j_gene: TRBJ2-1; CDR3aa: ASSRITEQF
v_gene: TRBV7-2; abundance: -; j_gene: TRBJ2-1; CDR3aa: ASSLEGILRQNEQF
v_gene: TRBV7-6; abundance: -; j_gene: TRBJ2-2; CDR3aa: ASSSRTAGAGELF
v_gene: TRBV20-1; abundance: -; j_gene: TRBJ2-2; CDR3aa: SARNKTGSSGELF
v_gene: TRBV10-2; abundance: -; j_gene: TRBJ2-5; CDR3aa: ASSGGTSRETQY
v_gene: TRBV4-2; abundance: many; j_gene: TRBJ1-2; CDR3aa: ASSQDQAGNNYGYT
v_gene: TRBV4-2; abundance: -; j_gene: TRBJ2-1; CDR3aa: ASSQDTEQF
v_gene: TRBV20-1; abundance: -; j_gene: TRBJ2-7; CDR3aa: SARDLTSGVTEQY
v_gene: TRBV6-5; abundance: -; j_gene: TRBJ1-3; CDR3aa: ASSHSDAGGGAGNTIY
v_gene: TRBV7-6; abundance: -; j_gene: TRBJ2-5; CDR3aa: ASSRKGETQY
v_gene: TRBV20-1; abundance: many; j_gene: TRBJ2-5; CDR3aa: SAHLSGGVGETQY
v_gene: TRBV20-1; abundance: many; j_gene: TRBJ2-7; CDR3aa: SARDLDPSGIYEQY